The 17 T cell receptor beta chains below all came from one sample that was sequenced in a study of shared clonotypes between healthy human individuals. TCRdb's copy holds only in-frame clones and misses some; the assay was immunoSEQ multiplex PCR. The table lists millions of clones, 85% to 95% of them singletons. Sequences were obtained from naive CD4+ T cells sorted from blood. As for subset: CD45RA+ positively selected. Receptor source: a man between 18 and 29 years old in good health.

V and J are TRBV5-1 and TRBJ2-7; perhaps TRBD1 as D (5 bases). V lost 8 bases and J 0 bases, leaving 21 bases between the germline ends. This CDR3 contains 16 residues. CDR1 is SGHRS, CDR2 YFSETQ, per germline. The CDR3 bases are TGCGCCAGTAAGCCTATTACAGGCCCGAGCTCCTACGAGCAGTACTTC. Protein sequence: CASKPITGPSSYEQYF.

CDR3 sequence (DNA): TGCAGCGTTGAAGGCAGCATGAACACTGAAGCTTTCTTT. This gives the protein CSVEGSMNTEAFF. The rearrangement joins TRBV29-1 to TRBJ1-1; no definite D call. This CDR3 has 13 amino acids. Looked up from germline, CDR1 is SQVTM and CDR2 is ANQGSEA. Between the trimmed V and J ends, which lost 1 base and 0 bases, there was a span of 6 bases.

Comment on this clone: This specimen includes other DNA sequences encoding the same CDR3. The rearrangement links TRBV30 to TRBJ2-5; unclear D gene. From germline, CDR1 is GTSNPN and CDR2 SVGIG (reference sequence). The CDR3 loop spans 12 amino acids. With 0 bases removed from V and 5 bases from J, the gap between germline ends came to 7 bases. The CDR3 DNA is TGTGCCTGGAGTGTAGGCGGCGAGACCCAGTACTTC. This encodes CAWSVGGETQYF.

CDR3 loop: CAISDGTSGSSTDTQYF. The CDR3 nucleotides are TGTGCCATCAGTGACGGGACTAGCGGGAGCAGCACAGATACGCAGTATTTT. V gene TRBV10-3 combines with J gene TRBJ2-3, with 14 bases lining up with TRBD2. Germline trimming cut 3 bases from V and 0 bases from J; bases unmatched to any gene: 2. CDR3 length: 17 residues. Germline CDR1 reads ENHRY; CDR2 reads SYGVKD.

The rearrangement uses TRBV5-1 and TRBJ1-1; 9 bases line up with TRBD1. The J segment lost 0 bases and the V segment lost 4 bases, leaving 7 bases of the junction unmatched. Per germline, CDR1 SGHRS and CDR2 YFSETQ. This CDR3 has 16 amino acids. The CDR3 sequence: CASSPGTGRMNTEAFF. CDR3 in DNA: TGCGCCAGCAGCCCCGGGACAGGGAGAATGAACACTGAAGCTTTCTTT.

The chain has TRBV10-2 and TRBJ2-2; 11 nucleotides line up with TRBD1. CDR3 length equals 15 residues. Germline values: CDR1 WSHSY, CDR2 SAAADI. The ends lost 2 bases at V and 11 bases at J; junction bases unmatched: 7. CDR3 sequence (DNA): TGCGCCAGCAGTGAGAGGACAGGGGGCCTTAGAGAGCTGTTTTTT. This codes for CASSERTGGLRELFF.

This sequence joins TRBV6-1 and TRBJ1-2; TRBD1 might be the D (5 bases). The germline V gene encodes CDR1 MNHNS and CDR2 SASEGT. Trimming took off 8 bases at V and 2 bases at J, with 15 bases between the two ends. The CDR3 consists of 14 residues. CDR3: CASSGEEGNYGYTF. The CDR3 DNA reads TGTGCCAGCTCGGGGGAAGAGGGGAACTATGGCTACACCTTC.

The CDR3 loop is CASSPGRLANTDTQYF. The CDR3 DNA is TGTGCCAGCAGCCCGGGCAGGCTAGCGAACACAGATACGCAGTATTTT. V and J are TRBV5-4 and TRBJ2-3, with D possibly matching TRBD2 (6 bases). The germline V and J ends were trimmed by 4 bases and 2 bases, with 17 bases remaining between them. Germline-derived CDR1 and CDR2 are SGHNT and YYREEE (reference sequence). The CDR3 extends over 16 amino acids. The whole variable domain, filled in from reference TRBV5-4 and TRBJ2-3, reads ETGVTQSPTHLIKTRGQQVTLRCSSQSGHNTVSWYQQALGQGPQFIFQYYREEENGRGNFPPRFSGLQFPNYSSELNVNALELDDSALYLCASSPGRLANTDTQYFGPGTRLTVL.

The V gene is TRBV25-1, the J gene TRBJ2-5, with D possibly matching TRBD1 (6 bases). Deletions cut 2 bases from V and 1 base from J, with 11 bases between. This CDR3 has 15 amino acids. Germline CDR1 and CDR2: MGHDK and SYGVNS. In DNA form, the CDR3 reads TGTGCCAGCAGTGAACCTACAGGGACCCAAGAGACCCAGTACTTC. Translated: CASSEPTGTQETQYF. Using reference TRBV25-1 and TRBJ2-5 for the parts outside the CDR3, the full variable domain is EADIYQTPRYLVIGTGKKITLECSQTMGHDKMYWYQQDPGMELHLIHYSYGVNSTEKGDLSSESTVSRIRTEHFPLTLESARPSHTSQYLCASSEPTGTQETQYFGPGTRLLVL.

This clone was observed once. The rearrangement uses TRBV7-2 and TRBJ2-3, with D possibly matching TRBD2 (6 bases). Germline V CDR1 and CDR2: SGHTA, FQGNSA. CDR3 length equals 15 residues. The V end was cut by 2 bases, the J end by 2 bases, with 11 bases between. CDR3 sequence: CASSLSGPHTDTQYF. The CDR3 DNA reads TGTGCCAGCAGCTTAAGCGGGCCTCACACAGATACGCAGTATTTT. Full variable domain (rest looked up from reference TRBV7-2 and TRBJ2-3): GAGVSQSPSNKVTEKGKDVELRCDPISGHTALYWYRQSLGQGLEFLIYFQGNSAPDKSGLPSDRFSAERTGGSVSTLTIQRTQQEDSAVYLCASSLSGPHTDTQYFGPGTRLTVL.

The chain couples TRBV5-1 to TRBJ2-7, with a tentative D call TRBD2 (6 bases). CDR1 SGHRS and CDR2 YFSETQ come from the germline V gene. Trimming removed 4 bases from V and 5 bases from J, with 22 bases in between. The CDR3 sequence is 16 residues long. CDR3 bases: TGCGCCAGCAGCCTACGTGAGATGGGAGGCGGCAACGAGCAGTACTTC. Amino acids: CASSLREMGGGNEQYF.

The chain recombines TRBV18 with TRBJ1-5; D is perhaps TRBD1 (5 bases). Trimming cost V 4 bases and J 6 bases, with 10 bases left between them. Germline V gives CDR1 KGHSH, CDR2 LQKENI. The CDR3 is 13 amino acids. CDR3 nucleotides: TGTGCCAGCTCACTGGGGGTGGGTCAGCCCCAGCATTTT. Translating gives CASSLGVGQPQHF.

The rearrangement links TRBV25-1 to TRBJ1-2, with D unresolved. Germline V gives CDR1 MGHDK, CDR2 SYGVNS. The CDR3 is 12 amino acids. Deletions cut 8 bases from V and 1 base from J, with 8 bases between. CDR3: CASRDINYGYTF. CDR3 sequence (DNA): TGTGCCAGCCGAGATATTAACTATGGCTACACCTTC.

This clone was counted a single time. The V gene is TRBV25-1, the J gene TRBJ1-5; TRBD1 agrees at 12 bases. Unmatched junction bases numbered 13, after V lost 7 bases and J lost 3 bases. This CDR3 has 18 amino acids. CDR1 and CDR2 from the germline V gene are MGHDK and SYGVNS. CDR3 sequence reads: CASNEPGTGGGDNQPQHF. CDR3 nucleotide sequence: TGTGCCAGCAACGAACCCGGGACAGGGGGCGGGGACAATCAGCCCCAGCATTTT.

The chain carries TRBV6-1 and TRBJ1-4; 7 nucleotides line up with TRBD1. The CDR3 covers 15 residues. Germline CDR1 is MNHNS and CDR2 is SASEGT. The V gene end was trimmed by 4 bases and the J gene end by 3 bases; junction bases not matched to a gene: 5. CDR3 amino acids: CASSGTGDPNEKLFF. CDR3 nucleotide sequence: TGTGCCAGCAGTGGAACAGGGGACCCTAATGAAAAACTGTTTTTT.

The chain combines TRBV5-1 with TRBJ2-2; D call uncertain. Germline CDR1 and CDR2: SGHRS and YFSETQ. The CDR3 totals 12 residues. V was cut by 4 bases and J by 0 bases, with 1 base left in between. The CDR3 region has the DNA TGCGCCAGCAGCACGAACACCGGGGAGCTGTTTTTT. Its protein is CASSTNTGELFF.

The chain couples TRBV25-1 to TRBJ1-2; D unclear. Trimming removed 5 bases at V and 8 bases at J, with 12 bases between. CDR1 and CDR2 from the germline V gene are MGHDK and SYGVNS. The CDR3 has 12 residues. The CDR3 coding sequence is TGTGCCAGCAGTCATTCGGTTGGAGGCTACACCTTC. Its translation: CASSHSVGGYTF.